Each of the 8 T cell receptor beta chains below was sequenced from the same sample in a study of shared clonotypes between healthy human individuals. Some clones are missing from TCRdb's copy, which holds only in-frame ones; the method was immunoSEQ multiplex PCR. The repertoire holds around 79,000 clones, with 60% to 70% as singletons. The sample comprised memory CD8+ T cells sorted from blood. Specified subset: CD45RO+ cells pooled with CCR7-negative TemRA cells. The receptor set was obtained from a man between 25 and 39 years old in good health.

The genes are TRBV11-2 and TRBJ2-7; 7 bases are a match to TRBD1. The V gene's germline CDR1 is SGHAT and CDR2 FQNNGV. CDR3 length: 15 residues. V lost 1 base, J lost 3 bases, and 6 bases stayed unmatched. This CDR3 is CASSLVGDSFYEQYF. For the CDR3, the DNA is TGTGCCAGCAGCTTAGTCGGGGACAGCTTCTACGAGCAGTACTTC.

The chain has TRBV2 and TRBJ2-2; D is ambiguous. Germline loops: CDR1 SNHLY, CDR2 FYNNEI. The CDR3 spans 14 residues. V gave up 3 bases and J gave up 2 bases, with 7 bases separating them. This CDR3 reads CASSESSNTGELFF. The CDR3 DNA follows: TGTGCCAGCAGTGAGTCGTCTAACACCGGGGAGCTGTTTTTT.

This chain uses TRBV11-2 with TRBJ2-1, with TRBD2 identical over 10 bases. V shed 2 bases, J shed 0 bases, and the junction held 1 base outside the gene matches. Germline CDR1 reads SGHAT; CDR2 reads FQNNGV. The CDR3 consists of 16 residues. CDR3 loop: CASSLPSGSSYNEQFF. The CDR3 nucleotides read TGTGCCAGCAGCTTACCTAGCGGGAGCTCCTACAATGAGCAGTTCTTC. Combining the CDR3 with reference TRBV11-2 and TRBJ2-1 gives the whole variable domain EAGVAQSPRYKIIEKRQSVAFWCNPISGHATLYWYQQILGQGPKLLIQFQNNGVVDDSQLPKDRFSAERLKGVDSTLKIQPAKLEDSAVYLCASSLPSGSSYNEQFFGPGTRLTVL.

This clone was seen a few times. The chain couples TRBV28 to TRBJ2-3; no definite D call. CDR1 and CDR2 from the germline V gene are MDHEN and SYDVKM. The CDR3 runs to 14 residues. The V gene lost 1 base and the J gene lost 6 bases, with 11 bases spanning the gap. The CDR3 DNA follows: TGTGCCAGCAGTTTATTATCCCTATGGGATACGCAGTATTTT. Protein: CASSLLSLWDTQYF. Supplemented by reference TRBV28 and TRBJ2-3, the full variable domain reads DVKVTQSSRYLVKRTGEKVFLECVQDMDHENMFWYRQDPGLGLRLIYFSYDVKMKEKGDIPEGYSVSREKKERFSLILESASTNQTSMYLCASSLLSLWDTQYFGPGTRLTVL.

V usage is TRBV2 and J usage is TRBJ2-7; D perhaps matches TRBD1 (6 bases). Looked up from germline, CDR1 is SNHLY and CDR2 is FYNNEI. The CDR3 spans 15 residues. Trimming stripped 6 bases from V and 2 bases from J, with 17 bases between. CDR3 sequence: CASRYRVEGPYEQYF. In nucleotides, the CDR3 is TGTGCCAGCAGGTACAGGGTCGAGGGGCCCTACGAGCAGTACTTC.

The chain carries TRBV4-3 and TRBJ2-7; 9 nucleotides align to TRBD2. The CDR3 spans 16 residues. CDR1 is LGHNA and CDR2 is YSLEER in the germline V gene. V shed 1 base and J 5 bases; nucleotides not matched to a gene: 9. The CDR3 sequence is CASSQGGLAGLDEQYF. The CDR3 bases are TGCGCCAGCAGCCAAGGGGGGCTAGCGGGATTGGACGAGCAGTACTTC.

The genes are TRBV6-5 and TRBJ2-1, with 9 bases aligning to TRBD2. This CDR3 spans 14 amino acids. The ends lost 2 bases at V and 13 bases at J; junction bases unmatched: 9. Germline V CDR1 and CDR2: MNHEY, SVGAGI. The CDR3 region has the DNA TGTGCCAGCAGTTACCCGGGGCTAGCGGGAAAACAGTTCTTC. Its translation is CASSYPGLAGKQFF.

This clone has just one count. DNA of the CDR3: TGCGCCACGAGAGGAACGACCGGGGAGCTGTTTTTT. Residues: CATRGTTGELFF. The genes are TRBV10-1 and TRBJ2-2; D is ambiguous. CDR1 and CDR2 from the germline V gene are WNHNN and SYGVQD (reference sequence). The CDR3 has 12 residues. V was trimmed by 10 bases and J by 5 bases, leaving 11 bases between them.